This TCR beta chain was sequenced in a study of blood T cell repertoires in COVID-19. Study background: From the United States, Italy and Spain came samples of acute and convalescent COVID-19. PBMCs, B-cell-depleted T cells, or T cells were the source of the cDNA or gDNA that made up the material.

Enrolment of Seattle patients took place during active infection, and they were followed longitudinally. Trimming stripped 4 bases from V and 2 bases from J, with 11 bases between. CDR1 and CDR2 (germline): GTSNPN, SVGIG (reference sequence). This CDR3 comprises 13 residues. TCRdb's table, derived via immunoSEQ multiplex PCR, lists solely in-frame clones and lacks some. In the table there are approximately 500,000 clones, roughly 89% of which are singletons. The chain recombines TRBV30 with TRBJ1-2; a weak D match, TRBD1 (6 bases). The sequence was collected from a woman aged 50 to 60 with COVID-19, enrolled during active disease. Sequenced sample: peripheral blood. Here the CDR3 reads CAWTGAKNYGYTF. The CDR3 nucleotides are TGTGCCTGGACAGGGGCGAAAAACTATGGCTACACCTTC.